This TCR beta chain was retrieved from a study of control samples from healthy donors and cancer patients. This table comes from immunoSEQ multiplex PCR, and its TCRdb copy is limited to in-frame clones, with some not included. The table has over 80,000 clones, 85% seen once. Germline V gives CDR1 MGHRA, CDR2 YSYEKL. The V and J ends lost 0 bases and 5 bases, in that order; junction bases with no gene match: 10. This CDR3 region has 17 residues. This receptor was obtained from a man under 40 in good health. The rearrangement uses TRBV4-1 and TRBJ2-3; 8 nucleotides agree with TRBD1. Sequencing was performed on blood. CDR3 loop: CASSQDRRETGVDTQYF. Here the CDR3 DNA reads TGCGCCAGCAGCCAAGATAGGAGGGAGACAGGGGTAGATACGCAGTATTTT.